Sequencing of this T cell receptor beta chain was carried out in a study of spatial heterogeneity in lung cancer. For the study at large: Detected beta-chain sequences consistently exceeded alpha-chain sequences.

The V gene's germline CDR1 is MNHNY and CDR2 SVGAGI (reference sequence). Trimming shortened V by 4 bases and J by 5 bases, and 5 bases separated the two germline ends. The CDR3 has 11 residues. MiXCR was run by TCRdb on the 5' RACE reads, yielding one entry per CDR3 protein. This sample has about 5,000 distinct CDR3 sequences, with around 4% found just once. Relative to its sample, this clonotype is medium-sized. As to time point: sample taken at primary tumor resection. Untreated early-stage non-small cell lung cancer patients, around 70 in total, were the donors. Frozen PBMC, nontumor lung or tumor provided whole RNA, which was sequenced unsorted.

The receptor's source is a male donor with early-stage non-small cell lung cancer. The rearrangement links TRBV6-6 to TRBJ1-2; the D is unclear. The specimen comprised normal lung tissue next to the tumor, sampled at surgery. The DNA of the CDR3 is TGTGCCAGCAGTTTCCAGTATGGCTACACCTTC. It yields the protein CASSFQYGYTF.